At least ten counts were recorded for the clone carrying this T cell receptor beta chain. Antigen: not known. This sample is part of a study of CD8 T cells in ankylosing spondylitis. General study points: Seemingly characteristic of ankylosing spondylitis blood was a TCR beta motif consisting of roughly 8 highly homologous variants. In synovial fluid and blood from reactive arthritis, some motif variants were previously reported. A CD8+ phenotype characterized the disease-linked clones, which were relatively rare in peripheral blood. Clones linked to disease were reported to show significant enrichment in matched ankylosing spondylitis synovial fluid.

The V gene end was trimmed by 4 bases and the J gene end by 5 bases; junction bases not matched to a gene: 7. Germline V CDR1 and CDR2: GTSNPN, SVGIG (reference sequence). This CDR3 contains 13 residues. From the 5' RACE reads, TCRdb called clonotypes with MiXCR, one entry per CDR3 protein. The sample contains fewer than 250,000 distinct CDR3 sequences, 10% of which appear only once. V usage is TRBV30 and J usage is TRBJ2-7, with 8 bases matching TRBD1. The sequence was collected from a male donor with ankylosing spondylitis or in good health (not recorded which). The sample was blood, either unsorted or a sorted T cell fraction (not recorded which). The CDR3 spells CAWNGQGSDEQYF. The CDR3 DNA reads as TGTGCCTGGAATGGACAGGGTAGCGACGAGCAGTACTTC.